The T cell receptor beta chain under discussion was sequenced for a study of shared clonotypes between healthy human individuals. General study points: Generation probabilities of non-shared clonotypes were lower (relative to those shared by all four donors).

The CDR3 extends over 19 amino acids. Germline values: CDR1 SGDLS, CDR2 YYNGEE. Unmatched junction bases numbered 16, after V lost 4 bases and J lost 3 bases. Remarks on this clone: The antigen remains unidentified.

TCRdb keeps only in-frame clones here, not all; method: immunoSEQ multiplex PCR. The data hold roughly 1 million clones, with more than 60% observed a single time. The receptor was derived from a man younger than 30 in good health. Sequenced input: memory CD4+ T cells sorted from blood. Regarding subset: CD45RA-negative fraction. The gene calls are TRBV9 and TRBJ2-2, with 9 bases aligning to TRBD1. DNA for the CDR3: TGTGCCAGCAGCAAGTCCGGGACAGGGCGTCGATGGGACACCGGGGAGCTGTTTTTT. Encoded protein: CASSKSGTGRRWDTGELFF.